The 16 T cell receptor beta chains below all came from one sample that was sequenced in a study of T cells in women clearing cervical HPV infection. TCRdb keeps only in-frame clones here, not all; method: immunoSEQ multiplex PCR. Its table records around 20,000 clones. The sample taken for sequencing was blood buffy coat. Receptor source: a woman aged 18-70 years with a cervical HPV16 infection that either progressed to CIN3+ or cleared (not recorded which).

Regarding this clone: The DNA ends 3 residues before the CDR3 does, and the rest of the CDR3 is filled in from the germline J gene. V usage is TRBV20-1 and J usage is TRBJ2-3, with 7 positions matching TRBD2. The V gene end was trimmed by 4 bases and the J gene end by 0 bases; junction bases not matched to a gene: 4. Germline V lookup: CDR1 DFQATT, CDR2 SNEGSKA (reference sequence). The CDR3 runs to 14 residues. CDR3 bases read: TGCAGTGCTACAGCGGGGACTAGCACAGATACG. Protein: CSATAGTSTDT. Given in full, the CDR3 is CSATAGTSTDTQYF.

In the case of this clone: The read stops 3 residues short of the end of the CDR3; the missing end is completed from the germline J gene. The chain uses TRBV19 and TRBJ2-1, with D possibly TRBD1 on 6 matching bases. The CDR3 consists of 13 residues. The germline V gene has CDR1 LNHDA and CDR2 SQIVND (reference sequence). The V gene lost 9 bases and the J gene lost 4 bases, with 13 bases spanning the gap. CDR3 DNA (partial): TGTGCCAGCCGACAGGATATGTACAATGAG. The encoded protein is CASRQDMYNE. The whole CDR3 protein reads CASRQDMYNEQFF.

Regarding this clone: With the read ending 3 residues before the CDR3 end, the germline J gene is used to fill in that end. This chain uses TRBV7-3 with TRBJ2-1; tentatively, D is TRBD1 (5 bases). V was clipped by 2 bases and J by 6 bases, with 8 bases between them. Per germline, CDR1 SGHTA and CDR2 FQGTGA. This CDR3 is 13 amino acids long. CDR3 DNA (partial): TGTGCCAGCAGCTTACCCCAGGGCAATGAG. Its translation: CASSLPQGNE. In full, the CDR3 is CASSLPQGNEQFF.

As concerns this clone: The CDR3 end is not reached by the read, which stops 3 residues before it; the germline J gene fills it in. The V call is TRBV20-1, the J call TRBJ2-6, with D unclear. The CDR3 has 15 amino acids. Germline loops: CDR1 DFQATT, CDR2 SNEGSKA (reference sequence). V was shortened by 5 bases and J by 2 bases, with 13 bases between the two germline ends. The sequenced part of the CDR3 DNA is TGCAGTGCTTCAGGCCCAGGTACTGGGGCCAACGTC. Amino acid sequence: CSASGPGTGANV. The complete CDR3 reads CSASGPGTGANVLTF.

A remark on this clone: The CDR3 end lies 3 residues beyond the end of the read and is filled in from the germline J gene. The genes are TRBV19 and TRBJ2-1; D is unclear. Germline CDR1 is LNHDA and CDR2 is SQIVND (reference sequence). The CDR3 consists of 13 residues. Deletions cut 0 bases from V and 8 bases from J, with 8 bases between. The sequenced part of the CDR3 DNA is TGTGCCAGTAGTATAGATCTTAGCTATGAG. Translation gives CASSIDLSYE. The whole CDR3 protein reads CASSIDLSYEQFF.

With respect to this clone: The read is 3 residues too short to cover the CDR3 end, so that end is filled in from the germline J gene. The chain joins TRBV5-6 to TRBJ2-5; TRBD1 aligns across 9 bases. J was trimmed by 5 bases and V by 4 bases; bases with no gene match: 9. The germline CDR1 and CDR2 sequences are SGHDT and YYEEEE. CDR3 length equals 15 residues. The part of the CDR3 DNA that was read is TGTGCCAGCAGCGAGATAGACAGGGGGTGGGAGACC. It encodes CASSEIDRGWET. The CDR3, in full, reads CASSEIDRGWETQYF.

Concerning this clone itself: Read coverage stops 3 residues before the CDR3 terminus; the germline J gene supplies the remainder. The J gene is TRBJ2-7, the V gene TRBV11-2, with TRBD2 identical over 9 bases. The CDR3 sequence is 15 residues long. The V and J ends lost 2 bases and 3 bases, in that order; junction bases with no gene match: 5. Germline V CDR1 and CDR2: SGHAT, FQNNGV. The part of the CDR3 DNA that was read is TGTGCCAGCAGCTTAATAGCGGGAGTTAACTACGAG. Amino acids: CASSLIAGVNYE. The whole CDR3 sequence reads CASSLIAGVNYEQYF.

On this clone itself: The read comes to an end 3 residues before the CDR3 does, leaving the germline J gene to fill in the end. This chain uses TRBV28 with TRBJ2-7; 9 nucleotides align to TRBD2. Per germline, CDR1 MDHEN and CDR2 SYDVKM. The CDR3 totals 14 residues. V shed 5 bases, J shed 5 bases, and the junction held 7 bases outside the gene matches. CDR3 loop: CASSIAGVQDEQYF. Partial CDR3 DNA: TGTGCCAGCAGTATAGCGGGAGTTCAGGACGAG.

With regard to this clone: The read stops 3 residues short of the end of the CDR3; the missing end is completed from the germline J gene. This chain links TRBV12-3 or TRBV12-4 with TRBJ2-1; 11 nucleotides match TRBD1. The ends lost 5 bases at V and 6 bases at J; junction bases unmatched: 6. The CDR3 runs 15 residues. The CDR3 DNA, read in part, is TGTGCCAGCAGTCCCCCCGGGACAGGGGGCAATGAG. The encoded protein is CASSPPGTGGNE. The whole CDR3 sequence is CASSPPGTGGNEQFF.

Details on this clone: The read finishes 3 residues shy of the CDR3 end, and the germline J gene is used to complete it. The chain combines TRBV12-3 or TRBV12-4 with TRBJ1-3, with 7 bases aligning to TRBD1. The CDR3 totals 16 residues. V shed 5 bases, J shed 4 bases, and the junction held 11 bases outside the gene matches. CDR3 bases read: TGTGCCAGCAGTCCGTCCACAGGGGCCCTGGGAAACACC. It specifies CASSPSTGALGNT. The entire CDR3 is CASSPSTGALGNTIYF.

A note on this clone: The CDR3 end falls 3 residues outside the read, so it is completed with the germline J gene. The chain links TRBV6-4 to TRBJ2-7; 11 bases line up with TRBD2. Unmatched junction bases numbered 8, after V lost 3 bases and J lost 4 bases. The CDR3 extends over 16 amino acids. CDR1 and CDR2 (germline): MRHNA, SNTAGT. CDR3 DNA (partial): TGTGCCAGCAGTGATGAGAGGACTAGCGGGTTTTACGAG. As protein: CASSDERTSGFYE. The entire CDR3 sequence reads CASSDERTSGFYEQYF.

Of note for this clone: The read gets to within 3 residues of the CDR3 end, and the germline J gene fills in the rest. The chain has TRBV23-1 and TRBJ1-2; TRBD1 matches 8 bases. TRBV23-1 qualifies as an ORF whose function is uncertain. This CDR3 is built from 14 residues. The part of the CDR3 DNA that was read is TGCGCCAGCAGTCAATCCGACAGGGGCAACGAC. Protein sequence: CASSQSDRGND. The entire CDR3 reads CASSQSDRGNDYTF.

This clone is called medium-sized based on its frequency. The missing CDR3 end, 3 residues past where the read stops, is filled in from the germline J gene. The chain carries TRBV19 and TRBJ2-4; the D is unclear. Germline V gives CDR1 LNHDA, CDR2 SQIVND (reference sequence). The CDR3 is 14 amino acids. V gave up 4 bases and J gave up 1 base, with 8 bases separating them. The CDR3 DNA, read in part, is TGTGCCAGTAGTAGCCCCAGGGCCAAAAACATT. As protein: CASSSPRAKNI. The whole CDR3 protein is CASSSPRAKNIQYF.

Details on this clone: The CDR3 extends 3 residues past the end of the read, so its final part is completed from the germline J gene. The chain employs TRBV5-4 and TRBJ2-1; the match to TRBD2 covers 7 bases. With V trimmed by 0 bases and J by 4 bases, 4 bases remained unmatched. CDR3 size: 15 residues. Germline CDR1 reads SGHNT; CDR2 reads YYREEE (reference sequence). This chain's CDR3 is CASSLGGSVYNEQFF. The DNA read from the CDR3 is TGTGCCAGCAGCTTGGGCGGGAGCGTTTACAATGAG.

As to this clone: The read comes to an end 3 residues before the CDR3 does, leaving the germline J gene to fill in the end. The chain joins TRBV6-2 or TRBV6-3 to TRBJ2-1, with 7 positions matching TRBD2. The CDR3 contains 14 residues. V shed 6 bases and J 4 bases; nucleotides not matched to a gene: 6. Germline V gives CDR1 MNHEY, CDR2 SVGEGT. Incomplete CDR3 DNA: TGTGCCAGCAGGGGAGCGGGACTATACAATGAG. Translating it yields CASRGAGLYNE. The whole CDR3 protein is CASRGAGLYNEQFF.

Remarks on this clone: The read is 3 residues too short to cover the CDR3 end, so that end is filled in from the germline J gene. The chain uses TRBV12-3 or TRBV12-4 and TRBJ2-7; 7 bases agree with TRBD2. V dropped 5 bases and J dropped 3; count of bases not matched to a gene: 4. This CDR3 spans 13 amino acids. CDR3 protein: CASSRLANYEQYF. CDR3 DNA, as far as it was read: TGTGCCAGCAGTCGACTAGCTAACTACGAG.